This TCR beta chain derives from a study of T cell repertoires in MIS-A myocarditis. V shed 4 bases, J shed 4 bases, and the junction held 4 bases outside the gene matches. CDR1 LGHDT and CDR2 YNNKEL come from the germline V gene (reference sequence). The CDR3 totals 13 residues. Produced via immunoSEQ multiplex PCR; TCRdb's table is partial and in-frame only. The sample records fewer than 15,000 clones, 74% being singletons. The chain combines TRBV3-1 (or the pseudogene TRBV3-2) with TRBJ2-7; TRBD2 matches 7 bases. The sequenced material came from left ventricle heart tissue obtained at autopsy. The sequence was collected from a man in his late teens or twenties with fulminant myocarditis from multisystem inflammatory syndrome in adults (MIS-A) after COVID-19. The CDR3 reads CASSLSSGYEQYF. CDR3 nucleotides: TGTGCCAGCAGCCTGTCTAGCGGATACGAGCAGTACTTC.